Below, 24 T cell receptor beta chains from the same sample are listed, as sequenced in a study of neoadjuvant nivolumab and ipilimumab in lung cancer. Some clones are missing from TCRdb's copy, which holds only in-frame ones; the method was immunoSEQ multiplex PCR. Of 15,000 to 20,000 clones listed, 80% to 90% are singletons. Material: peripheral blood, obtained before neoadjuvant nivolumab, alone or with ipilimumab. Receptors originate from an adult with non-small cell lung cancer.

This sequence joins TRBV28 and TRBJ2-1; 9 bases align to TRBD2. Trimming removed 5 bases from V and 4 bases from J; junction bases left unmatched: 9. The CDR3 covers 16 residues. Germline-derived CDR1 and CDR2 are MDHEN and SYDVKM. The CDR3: CASSPLGLAGYNEQFF. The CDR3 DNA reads TGTGCCAGCAGTCCCTTGGGGCTAGCGGGGTACAATGAGCAGTTCTTC.

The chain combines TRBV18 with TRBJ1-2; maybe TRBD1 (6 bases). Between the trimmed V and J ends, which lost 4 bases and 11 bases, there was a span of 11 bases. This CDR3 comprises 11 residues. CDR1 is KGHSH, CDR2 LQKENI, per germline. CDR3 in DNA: TGTGCCAGCTCACAGGGGGAGGAGTACACCTTC. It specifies CASSQGEEYTF.

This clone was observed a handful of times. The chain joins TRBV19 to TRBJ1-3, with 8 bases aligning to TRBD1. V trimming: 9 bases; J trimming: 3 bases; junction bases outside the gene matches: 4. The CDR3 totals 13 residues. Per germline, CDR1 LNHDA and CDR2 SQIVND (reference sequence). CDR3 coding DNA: TGTGCCAGGAGACAGGGGTGTGGAAACACCATATATTTT. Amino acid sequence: CARRQGCGNTIYF.

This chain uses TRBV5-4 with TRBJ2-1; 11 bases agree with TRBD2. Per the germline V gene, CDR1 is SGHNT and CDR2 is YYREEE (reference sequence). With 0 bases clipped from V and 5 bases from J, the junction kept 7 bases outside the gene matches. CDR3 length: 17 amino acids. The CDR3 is CASSLGGTSGLNNEQFF. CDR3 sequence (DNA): TGTGCCAGCAGCTTGGGGGGGACTAGCGGACTAAACAATGAGCAGTTCTTC.

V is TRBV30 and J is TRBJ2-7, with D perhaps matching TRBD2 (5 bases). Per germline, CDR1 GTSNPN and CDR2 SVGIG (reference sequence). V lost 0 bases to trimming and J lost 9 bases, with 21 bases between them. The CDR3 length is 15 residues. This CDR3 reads CAWSVSRGSKFGQYF. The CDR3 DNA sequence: TGTGCCTGGAGTGTATCTCGGGGTTCGAAGTTTGGGCAGTACTTC. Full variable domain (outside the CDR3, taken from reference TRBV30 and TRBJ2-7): SQTIHQWPATLVQPVGSPLSLECTVEGTSNPNLYWYRQAAGRGLQLLFYSVGIGQISSEVPQNLSASRPQDRQFILSSKKLLLSDSGFYLCAWSVSRGSKFGQYFGPGTRLTVT.

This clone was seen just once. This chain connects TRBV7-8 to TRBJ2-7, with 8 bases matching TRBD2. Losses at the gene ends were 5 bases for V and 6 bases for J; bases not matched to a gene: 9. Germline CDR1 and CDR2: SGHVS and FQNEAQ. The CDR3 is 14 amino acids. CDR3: CASSPGTRAGEQYF. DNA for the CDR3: TGTGCCAGCAGCCCCGGGACTAGGGCAGGCGAGCAGTACTTC.

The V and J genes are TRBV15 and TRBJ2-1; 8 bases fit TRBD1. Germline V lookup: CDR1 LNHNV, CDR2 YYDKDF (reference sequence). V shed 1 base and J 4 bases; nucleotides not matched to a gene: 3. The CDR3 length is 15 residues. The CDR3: CATSRGGQGYNEQFF. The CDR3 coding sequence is TGTGCCACCAGCAGAGGAGGACAGGGATACAATGAGCAGTTCTTC.

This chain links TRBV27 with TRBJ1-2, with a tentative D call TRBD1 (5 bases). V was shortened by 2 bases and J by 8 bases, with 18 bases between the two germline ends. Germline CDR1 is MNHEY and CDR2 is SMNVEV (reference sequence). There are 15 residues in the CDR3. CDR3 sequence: CASSLIPTAGGGYTF. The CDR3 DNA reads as TGTGCCAGCAGTTTAATCCCGACAGCCGGTGGGGGCTACACCTTC.

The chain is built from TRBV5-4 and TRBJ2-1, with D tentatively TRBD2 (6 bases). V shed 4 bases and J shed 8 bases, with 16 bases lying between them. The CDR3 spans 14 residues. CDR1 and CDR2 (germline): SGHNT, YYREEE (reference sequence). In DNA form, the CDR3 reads TGTGCCAGCAGCCCCGGAGGGAGATGGCATGAGCAGTTCTTC. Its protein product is CASSPGGRWHEQFF. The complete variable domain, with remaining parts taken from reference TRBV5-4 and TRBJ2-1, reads ETGVTQSPTHLIKTRGQQVTLRCSSQSGHNTVSWYQQALGQGPQFIFQYYREEENGRGNFPPRFSGLQFPNYSSELNVNALELDDSALYLCASSPGGRWHEQFFGPGTRLTVL.

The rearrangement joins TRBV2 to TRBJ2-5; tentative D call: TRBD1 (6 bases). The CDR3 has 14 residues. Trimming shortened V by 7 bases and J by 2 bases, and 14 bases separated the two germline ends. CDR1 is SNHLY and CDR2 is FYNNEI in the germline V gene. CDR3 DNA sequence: TGTGCCAGCAACGTACAGGGAAGACAAGAGACCCAGTACTTC. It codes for CASNVQGRQETQYF.

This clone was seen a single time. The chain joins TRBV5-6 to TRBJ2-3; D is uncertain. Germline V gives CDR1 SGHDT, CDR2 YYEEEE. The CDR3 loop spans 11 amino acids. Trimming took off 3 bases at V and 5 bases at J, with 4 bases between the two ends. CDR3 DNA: TGTGCCAGCAGCTGGGTAGATACGCAGTATTTT. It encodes CASSWVDTQYF. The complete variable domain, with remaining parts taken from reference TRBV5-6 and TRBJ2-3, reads DAGVTQSPTHLIKTRGQQVTLRCSPKSGHDTVSWYQQALGQGPQFIFQYYEEEERQRGNFPDRFSGHQFPNYSSELNVNALLLGDSALYLCASSWVDTQYFGPGTRLTVL.

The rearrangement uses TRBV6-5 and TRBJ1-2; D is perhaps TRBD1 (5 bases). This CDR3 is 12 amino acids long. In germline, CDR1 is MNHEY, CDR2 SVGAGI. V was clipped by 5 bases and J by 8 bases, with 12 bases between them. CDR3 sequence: CASSLGGDGYTF. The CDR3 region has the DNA TGTGCCAGCAGTCTGGGGGGGGACGGCTACACCTTC.

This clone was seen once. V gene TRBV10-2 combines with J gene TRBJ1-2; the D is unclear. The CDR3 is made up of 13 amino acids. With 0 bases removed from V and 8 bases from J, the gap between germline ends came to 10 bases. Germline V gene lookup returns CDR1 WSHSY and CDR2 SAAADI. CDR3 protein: CASSESIVGGYTF. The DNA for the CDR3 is TGCGCCAGCAGTGAGTCGATCGTCGGGGGCTACACCTTC.

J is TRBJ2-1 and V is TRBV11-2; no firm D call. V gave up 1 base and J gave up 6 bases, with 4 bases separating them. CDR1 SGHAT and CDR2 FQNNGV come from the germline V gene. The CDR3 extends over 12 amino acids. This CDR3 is CASSLGFNEQFF. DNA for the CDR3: TGTGCCAGCAGCTTAGGGTTCAATGAGCAGTTCTTC.

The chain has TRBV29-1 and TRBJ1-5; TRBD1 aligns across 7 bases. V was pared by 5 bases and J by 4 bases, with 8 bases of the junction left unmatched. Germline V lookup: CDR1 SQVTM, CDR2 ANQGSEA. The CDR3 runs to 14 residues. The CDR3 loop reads CSVREGARNQPQHF. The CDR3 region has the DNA TGCAGCGTTAGGGAGGGGGCAAGGAATCAGCCCCAGCATTTT. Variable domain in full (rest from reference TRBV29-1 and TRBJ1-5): SAVISQKPSRDICQRGTSLTIQCQVDSQVTMMFWYRQQPGQSLTLIATANQGSEATYESGFVIDKFPISRPNLTFSTLTVSNMSPEDSSIYLCSVREGARNQPQHFGDGTRLSIL.

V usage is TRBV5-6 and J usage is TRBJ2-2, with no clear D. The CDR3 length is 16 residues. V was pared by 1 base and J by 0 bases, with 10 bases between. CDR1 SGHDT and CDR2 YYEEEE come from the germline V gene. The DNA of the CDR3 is TGTGCCAGCAGCTTGTTAGGCCGCTCGAACACCGGGGAGCTGTTTTTT. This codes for CASSLLGRSNTGELFF.

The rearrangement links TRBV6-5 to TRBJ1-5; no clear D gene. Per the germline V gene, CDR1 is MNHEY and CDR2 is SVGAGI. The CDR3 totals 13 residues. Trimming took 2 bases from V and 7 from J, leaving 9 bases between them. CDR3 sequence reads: CASSYGEEQPQHF. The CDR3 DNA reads TGTGCCAGCAGTTACGGGGAGGAACAGCCCCAGCATTTT.

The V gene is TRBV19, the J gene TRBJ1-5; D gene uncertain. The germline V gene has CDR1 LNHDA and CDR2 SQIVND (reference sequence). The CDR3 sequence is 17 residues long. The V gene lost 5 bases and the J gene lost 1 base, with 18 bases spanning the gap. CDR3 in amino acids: CASSARTLDRSNQPQHF. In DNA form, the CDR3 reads TGTGCCAGTAGTGCCAGGACGCTAGATAGGAGCAATCAGCCCCAGCATTTT.

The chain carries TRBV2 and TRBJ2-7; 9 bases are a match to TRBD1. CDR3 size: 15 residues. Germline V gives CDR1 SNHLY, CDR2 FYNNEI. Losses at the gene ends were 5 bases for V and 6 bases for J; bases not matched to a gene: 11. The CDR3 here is CASSWPGQGPSEQYF. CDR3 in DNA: TGTGCCAGCAGTTGGCCGGGACAGGGACCATCCGAGCAGTACTTC.

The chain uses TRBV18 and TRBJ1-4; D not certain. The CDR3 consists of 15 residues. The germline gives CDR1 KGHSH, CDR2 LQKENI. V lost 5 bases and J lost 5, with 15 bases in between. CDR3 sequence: CASSSIGPPNEKLFF. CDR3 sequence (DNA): TGTGCCAGCTCATCTATAGGCCCTCCGAATGAAAAACTGTTTTTT.

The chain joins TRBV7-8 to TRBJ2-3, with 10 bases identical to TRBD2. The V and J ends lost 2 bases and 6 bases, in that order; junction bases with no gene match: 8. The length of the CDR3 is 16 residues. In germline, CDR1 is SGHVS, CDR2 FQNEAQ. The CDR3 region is CASSLRPGTSADTQYF. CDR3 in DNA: TGTGCCAGCAGCTTACGGCCTGGGACTAGCGCTGATACGCAGTATTTT.

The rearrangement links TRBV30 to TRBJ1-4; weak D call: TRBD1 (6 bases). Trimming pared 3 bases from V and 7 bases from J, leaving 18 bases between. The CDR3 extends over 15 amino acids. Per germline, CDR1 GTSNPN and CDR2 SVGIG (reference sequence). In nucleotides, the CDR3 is TGTGCCTGGAGCGACACAGGGAGCTTCGCTGAAAAACTGTTTTTT. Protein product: CAWSDTGSFAEKLFF.

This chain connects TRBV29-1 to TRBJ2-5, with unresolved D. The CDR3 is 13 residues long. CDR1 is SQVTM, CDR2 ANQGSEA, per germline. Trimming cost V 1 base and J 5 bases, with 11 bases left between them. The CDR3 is CSVEVHQGETQYF. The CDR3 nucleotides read TGCAGCGTTGAAGTACATCAAGGGGAGACCCAGTACTTC.

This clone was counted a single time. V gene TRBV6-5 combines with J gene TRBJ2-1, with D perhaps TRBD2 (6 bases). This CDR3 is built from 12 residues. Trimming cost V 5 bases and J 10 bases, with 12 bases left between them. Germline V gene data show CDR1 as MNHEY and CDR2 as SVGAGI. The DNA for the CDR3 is TGTGCCAGCAGTGAGACGGCGGGGGAGCAGTTCTTC. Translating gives CASSETAGEQFF.